This T cell receptor (beta chain) comes out of a study of technical replicates of blood from a few donors. CDR1 and CDR2 from the germline V gene are SGDLS and YYNGEE. This CDR3 region has 14 residues. The J segment lost 9 bases and the V segment lost 0 bases, leaving 8 bases of the junction unmatched. Generated by immunoSEQ multiplex PCR, the TCRdb table keeps only in-frame clones and is missing some. Counted here are fewer than 90,000 clones, 90% to 95% occurring once; the ten biggest clones make up around 0.25%. The V and J genes are TRBV9 and TRBJ1-1; 7 nucleotides line up with TRBD1. Sequencing used T cells isolated from PBMCs. The TCR was taken from a human donor in good health. CDR3 nucleotide sequence: TGTGCCAGCAGCGTAGAGGGACAGACTTCGCAAGCTTTCTTT. Translating gives CASSVEGQTSQAFF.